Sequencing of this T cell receptor (beta chain) was carried out in a study of control samples from healthy donors and cancer patients. Libraries were prepared by immunoSEQ multiplex PCR; TCRdb keeps only in-frame clonotypes and omits some of them. In the table there are fewer than 200,000 clones, approximately 94% of which are singletons. The CDR3 has 13 amino acids. The V end lost 6 bases, the J end lost 5 bases, and 13 bases lay between the germline ends. The clonotype comes from a man in his 60s with colorectal cancer. The sample consisted of PBMCs. This chain links TRBV12-3 or TRBV12-4 with TRBJ1-2, with D uncertain. CDR3 residues: CASSPTRAYGYTF. The CDR3 region has the DNA TGTGCCAGCAGCCCGACAAGAGCTTATGGCTACACCTTC.